This record covers a single T cell receptor (beta chain). As yet, its antigen is unknown. The table came from immunoSEQ multiplex PCR; TCRdb's copy has only in-frame clones and leaves some out. The sample consists of around 250,000 clones, around nine tenths of them appearing once. This sample was included in a study of Ad26.COV2.S vaccination and SARS-CoV-2 variants. Study outcomes and limitations: Substantial breadth in spike-specific CD8+ and CD4+ T cell responses was reportedly seen after vaccination. Vaccine recipients and placebo recipients showed similar non-spike TCR breadth.

The CDR3 loop spans 13 amino acids. Trimming took 3 bases from V and 8 from J, leaving 10 bases between them. Germline lookup yields CDR1 SEHNR and CDR2 FQNEAQ (reference sequence). This sample's treatment: some 20 received Ad26.COV2.S at low or high dose, single or two shots; about 5 received placebo; per-sample allocation not given. The study sampled participants on day 63 after the first vaccine or placebo injection. This material consisted of peripheral blood, taken in a trial of Ad26.COV2.S vaccine versus placebo. The receptor was isolated from a person aged 18-60 years who received the Ad26.COV2.S COVID-19 vaccine or a placebo. V usage is TRBV7-9 and J usage is TRBJ1-4; D is unclear. The CDR3 sequence: CASSFGLREKLFF. The DNA for the CDR3 is TGTGCCAGCAGCTTCGGGTTGCGGGAAAAACTGTTTTTT.